Sequencing of this T cell receptor (beta chain) was carried out in a study of T cell responses to AZD1222 COVID-19 vaccine. Whole-study findings and limits: Seropositive status at baseline applied to only five or six AZD1222 recipients. Donors were mostly white British, more females; clonal diversity possibly underestimated. A rise in Spike-specific TCR breadth and depth followed two AZD1222 doses.

In the case of this clone: The antigen remains undetermined.

V was trimmed by 1 base and J by 4 bases, leaving 6 bases between them. The CDR3 contains 13 residues. Germline CDR1 and CDR2: SEHNR and FQNEAQ (reference sequence). The data were produced by immunoSEQ multiplex PCR, yet TCRdb's version contains in-frame clones alone and is incomplete. This sample has around 110,000 clones; around 88% occur once, and the top ten carry 8% to 10%. The TCR sequence derives from an adult in good health. This chain links TRBV7-9 with TRBJ2-3, with a weak D call TRBD1 (6 bases). Sample: peripheral blood, taken on day 0 of AZD1222 vaccination. Here the CDR3 DNA reads TGTGCCAGCAGCTTAGGGGGGCCAGATACGCAGTATTTT. It encodes CASSLGGPDTQYF.